A single sample is the source of the 26 T cell receptor beta chains below, sequenced in a study of CD8+CD57+ T cells in acquired aplastic anemia. TCR beta VDJ and CDR3 profiling used genomic DNA as template. TCRdb ran MiXCR on the reads and lists one entry per CDR3 protein. The data hold 150,000 to 200,000 distinct CDR3 sequences, with over 60% observed a single time. Sequencing was performed on sorted CD4+, CD8+, or CD8+CD57+ T cells (not recorded which) from PBMCs. These receptor sequences come from a human donor with severe aplastic anemia or a healthy control (not recorded which).

This clonotype was seen repeatedly, ten times or more. The chain couples TRBV12-3 or TRBV12-4 to TRBJ2-7; D gene uncertain. The CDR3 loop spans 13 amino acids. V was shortened by 4 bases and J by 2 bases, with 9 bases between the two germline ends. This CDR3 reads CASSSAGTYEQYF. The CDR3 coding sequence is TGTGCCAGCAGTTCCGCAGGTACCTACGAGCAGTACTTC.

The chain uses TRBV24-1 and TRBJ2-1, with 7 positions matching TRBD2. The ends lost 7 bases at V and 8 bases at J; junction bases unmatched: 13. The CDR3 spans 15 residues. Germline V gene data show CDR1 as KGHDR and CDR2 as SFDVKD. The CDR3 sequence is CATRGGGEGGYEQFF. The DNA for the CDR3 is TGTGCCACCAGGGGGGGAGGGGAGGGTGGTTATGAGCAGTTCTTC.

V is TRBV5-1 and J is TRBJ2-7; 7 positions match TRBD1. Germline V gene data show CDR1 as SGHRS and CDR2 as YFSETQ. The J segment lost 4 bases and the V segment lost 5 bases, leaving 12 bases of the junction unmatched. The CDR3 extends over 15 amino acids. In DNA, the CDR3 is TGCGCCAGCAGGGAACCACAGGGGATCTCGTACGAGCAGTACTTC. This translates into CASREPQGISYEQYF.

The sample holds many counts of this clonotype. The CDR3 region is CASSATLTGVNTEAFF. The CDR3 coding sequence is TGTGCCAGCAGTGCCACTCTGACAGGGGTGAACACTGAAGCTTTCTTT. This chain uses TRBV6-5 with TRBJ1-1, with TRBD1 matching 8 bases. CDR1 is MNHEY and CDR2 is SVGAGI in the germline V gene. V shed 5 bases, J shed 0 bases, and the junction held 8 bases outside the gene matches. This CDR3 is 16 amino acids long.

This clonotype was seen repeatedly, ten times or more. The genes are TRBV7-8 and TRBJ2-1, with D perhaps matching TRBD1 (6 bases). V lost 3 bases to trimming and J lost 2 bases, with 11 bases between them. There are 15 residues in the CDR3. Looked up from germline, CDR1 is SGHVS and CDR2 is FQNEAQ. The CDR3 here is CASSFRGLAYNEQFF. As DNA, the CDR3 is TGTGCCAGCAGCTTCAGGGGCCTAGCCTACAATGAGCAGTTCTTC.

This clonotype appeared once. This chain uses TRBV19 with TRBJ2-1; D is undetermined. V lost 6 bases, J lost 2 bases, and 5 bases lay in between. The CDR3 loop spans 12 amino acids. CDR1 and CDR2 from the germline V gene are LNHDA and SQIVND (reference sequence). CDR3 sequence: CASRGPYNEQFF. For the CDR3, the DNA is TGTGCCAGTAGGGGCCCCTACAATGAGCAGTTCTTC.

This chain uses TRBV2 with TRBJ2-7, with TRBD1 matching 7 bases. Germline V lookup: CDR1 SNHLY, CDR2 FYNNEI. V shed 8 bases and J 3 bases; nucleotides not matched to a gene: 7. CDR3 length equals 13 residues. The CDR3 reads CASEGTALYEQYF. The CDR3 coding sequence is TGTGCCAGCGAGGGGACAGCTCTCTACGAGCAGTACTTC.

There are a few counts of this clonotype. V gene TRBV5-1 combines with J gene TRBJ2-7, with 10 bases lining up with TRBD1. CDR3 length: 14 amino acids. The junction had 4 bases not matched to a gene; V was cut back by 3 bases and J by 4 bases. Germline CDR1 SGHRS, CDR2 YFSETQ. The CDR3 bases are TGCGCCAGCAGCTCGGGGACAGGGGTATACGAGCAGTACTTC. This gives the protein CASSSGTGVYEQYF.

This chain uses TRBV7-9 with TRBJ2-6, with 10 bases that match TRBD1. This CDR3 contains 17 residues. Germline V gene data show CDR1 as SEHNR and CDR2 as FQNEAQ (reference sequence). With V trimmed by 3 bases and J by 0 bases, 2 bases remained unmatched. CDR3 DNA sequence: TGTGCCAGCAGCTTCGGACAGGGGGTCTCTGGGGCCAACGTCCTGACTTTC. Translated, it gives CASSFGQGVSGANVLTF. Based on the CDR3 plus reference TRBV7-9 and TRBJ2-6, the full variable domain is DTGVSQNPRHKITKRGQNVTFRCDPISEHNRLYWYRQTLGQGPEFLTYFQNEAQLEKSRLLSDRFSAERPKGSFSTLEIQRTEQGDSAMYLCASSFGQGVSGANVLTFGAGSRLTVL.

The chain joins TRBV12-3 or TRBV12-4 to TRBJ1-4; D is ambiguous. V shed 5 bases and J shed 4 bases, with 17 bases lying between them. This CDR3 is built from 16 residues. The chain's CDR3 is CASSPNAIGFNEKLFF. In DNA, the CDR3 is TGTGCCAGCAGTCCCAACGCGATAGGGTTTAATGAAAAACTGTTTTTT.

This sequence joins TRBV10-3 and TRBJ2-2; 9 nucleotides agree with TRBD2. The CDR3 is 15 residues long. V gave up 4 bases and J gave up 7 bases; unmatched junction bases: 7. CDR1 is ENHRY, CDR2 SYGVKD, per germline. The CDR3 here is CAISAKAGGDGELFF. In DNA, the CDR3 is TGTGCCATCAGTGCGAAAGCGGGAGGCGACGGGGAGCTGTTTTTT.

The chain combines TRBV9 with TRBJ1-6; 7 bases map to TRBD1. The CDR3 is 14 residues long. Germline CDR1 is SGDLS and CDR2 is YYNGEE. The V gene end was trimmed by 1 base and the J gene end by 10 bases; junction bases not matched to a gene: 5. DNA for the CDR3: TGTGCCAGCAGCGTAAAAGGGGGACAGTCACCCCTCCACTTT. Residues: CASSVKGGQSPLHF.

This chain connects TRBV2 to TRBJ1-4; TRBD1 aligns across 7 bases. The CDR3 length is 14 residues. After removal of 5 bases from V and 4 bases from J, the junction contained 4 bases not matched to a gene. Germline V lookup: CDR1 SNHLY, CDR2 FYNNEI. CDR3 sequence: CASSRQGVNEKLFF. Here the CDR3 DNA reads TGTGCCAGCAGTAGACAGGGAGTTAATGAAAAACTGTTTTTT.

CDR3 loop: CASSLVSWSSGTSGREGEQFF. The CDR3 bases are TGCGCCAGCAGCTTGGTGTCGTGGAGCAGTGGGACTAGCGGGAGGGAAGGTGAGCAGTTCTTC. The rearrangement uses TRBV5-1 and TRBJ2-1; TRBD2 aligns across 16 bases. This CDR3 comprises 21 residues. CDR1 is SGHRS, CDR2 YFSETQ, per germline. The V gene end was trimmed by 0 bases and the J gene end by 9 bases; junction bases not matched to a gene: 18.

This clonotype was observed a few times. The chain has TRBV6-5 and TRBJ2-3, with 10 bases aligning to TRBD2. The V gene's germline CDR1 is MNHEY and CDR2 SVGAGI. The CDR3 runs 21 residues. J was trimmed by 2 bases and V by 0 bases; bases with no gene match: 17. This CDR3 reads CASSYSRLSGGQNLNTDTQYF. CDR3 DNA sequence: TGTGCCAGCAGTTACTCCAGACTTAGCGGGGGGCAAAACCTAAACACAGATACGCAGTATTTT.

This clonotype has a count of ten or more. In DNA, the CDR3 is TGTGCCAGTAGTATAGGGCTGGGACTAGCGGATTACAATGAGCAGTTCTTC. Translated, it gives CASSIGLGLADYNEQFF. The V gene is TRBV19, the J gene TRBJ2-1, with 11 bases matching TRBD2. This CDR3 spans 17 amino acids. The V gene end was trimmed by 1 base and the J gene end by 4 bases; junction bases not matched to a gene: 6. CDR1 is LNHDA, CDR2 SQIVND, per germline (reference sequence).

CDR3 sequence reads: CASSWGLAVYNEQFF. The CDR3 DNA follows: TGTGCCAGCAGCTGGGGACTGGCGGTATACAATGAGCAGTTCTTC. The chain has TRBV7-9 and TRBJ2-1, with D possibly being TRBD2 (6 bases). The ends were cut back, 4 bases at V and 4 bases at J, with 14 bases in the middle. From germline, CDR1 is SEHNR and CDR2 FQNEAQ (reference sequence). CDR3 length: 15 amino acids.

This clonotype has a handful of counts. The chain uses TRBV6-4 and TRBJ2-7; TRBD1 matches 9 bases. This CDR3 contains 15 residues. Losses at the gene ends were 4 bases for V and 3 bases for J; bases not matched to a gene: 7. The germline gives CDR1 MRHNA, CDR2 SNTAGT. The DNA of the CDR3 is TGTGCCAGCAGTGTAGATATGGGACAGGGCTACGAGCAGTACTTC. It specifies CASSVDMGQGYEQYF.

The J gene is TRBJ2-5, the V gene TRBV12-3 or TRBV12-4; D is possibly TRBD1 or TRBD2 (5 bases each). The CDR3 loop spans 14 amino acids. The ends were cut back, 6 bases at V and 0 bases at J, with 11 bases in the middle. The CDR3 DNA sequence: TGTGCCAGCAGAATGGGGGAAAACCAAGAGACCCAGTACTTC. As protein: CASRMGENQETQYF.

The chain joins TRBV5-6 to TRBJ1-1; 7 nucleotides align to TRBD1. Germline V gene data show CDR1 as SGHDT and CDR2 as YYEEEE. V gave up 4 bases and J gave up 2 bases; unmatched junction bases: 8. CDR3 length equals 15 residues. The CDR3: CASSRYGTANTEAFF. The DNA for the CDR3 is TGTGCCAGCAGCAGGTACGGGACAGCTAACACTGAAGCTTTCTTT.

The table lists this clonotype with many counts. The CDR3 DNA is TGTGCCAGCAGTTACGGGGTGGGTTTCTCCTACGAGCAGTACTTC. This codes for CASSYGVGFSYEQYF. The rearrangement uses TRBV6-5 and TRBJ2-7; no clear D. Trimming pared 2 bases from V and 0 bases from J, leaving 11 bases between. The CDR3 is 15 amino acids. Germline-derived CDR1 and CDR2 are MNHEY and SVGAGI.

This clonotype has a count of ten or more. The chain is built from TRBV19 and TRBJ1-4; D is perhaps TRBD1 (6 bases). Germline values: CDR1 LNHDA, CDR2 SQIVND (reference sequence). This CDR3 region has 12 residues. V was clipped by 11 bases and J by 8 bases, with 15 bases between them. CDR3 residues: CASTGPGEKLFF. The CDR3, as DNA: TGTGCCTCAACAGGGCCGGGGGAAAAACTGTTTTTT.

To note about this clonotype: A much larger clone lies one base from this, so it may be a read error. The chain employs TRBV30 and TRBJ2-3; unclear D gene. Trimming took off 5 bases at V and 2 bases at J, with 5 bases between the two ends. CDR3 length: 11 amino acids. The germline V gene has CDR1 GTSNPN and CDR2 SVGIG (reference sequence). The CDR3 region is CAWGLTDTQYF. The CDR3 bases are TGTGCCTGGGGCCTCACAGATACGCAGTATTTT.

This clonotype appeared a few times. The chain joins TRBV29-1 to TRBJ1-2, with 7 bases matching TRBD1. The CDR3 totals 14 residues. Germline lookup yields CDR1 SQVTM and CDR2 ANQGSEA. V lost 0 bases to trimming and J lost 4 bases; unmatched junction nucleotides: 5. The CDR3 sequence is CSVEEGQLAYGYTF. The CDR3 DNA reads TGCAGCGTTGAAGAGGGACAGCTTGCCTATGGCTACACCTTC.

The V gene is TRBV2, the J gene TRBJ2-7, with a possible D match to TRBD2 (6 bases). Germline lookup yields CDR1 SNHLY and CDR2 FYNNEI. CDR3 size: 15 residues. Between the trimmed V and J ends, which lost 0 bases and 3 bases, there was a span of 12 bases. The CDR3, as DNA: TGTGCCAGCAGTGAAGCGCGGGACCTAGTCTACGAGCAGTACTTC. Translation gives CASSEARDLVYEQYF.

This sequence joins TRBV2 and TRBJ2-2; possible D gene TRBD1, 5 bases. Germline V gene data show CDR1 as SNHLY and CDR2 as FYNNEI. This CDR3 spans 17 amino acids. The V end was cut by 2 bases, the J end by 5 bases, with 18 bases between. The CDR3 DNA is TGTGCCAGCAGTGAATCCCCCCCAGGGATGAAGACCGGGGAGCTGTTTTTT. It codes for CASSESPPGMKTGELFF. Full variable domain (outside the CDR3, taken from reference TRBV2 and TRBJ2-2): EPEVTQTPSHQVTQMGQEVILRCVPISNHLYFYWYRQILGQKVEFLVSFYNNEISEKSEIFDDQFSVERPDGSNFTLKIRSTKLEDSAMYFCASSESPPGMKTGELFFGEGSRLTVL.